This is a list of T cell receptor beta chains from one sample in a study of cytomegalovirus exposure and HLA in healthy donors. Assay used: immunoSEQ multiplex PCR; TCRdb lists only in-frame clones, some missing. The sample yields some 60,000 clones, about 96% seen once. Sequencing input: PBMCs. Every receptor here comes from a young man in good health and CMV-seronegative. Each CDR3 is given with its conserved first and last residue. The D gene is left open where the match is weak. A row's size may be missing; if present it is once, few, many or a size class.

TRBV6-5,NA,once,TRBJ1-1,CASSYKQTNTEAFF,TGTGCCAGCAGTTACAAGCAGACAAACACTGAAGCTTTCTTT
TRBV28,TRBD2,NA,TRBJ2-1,CASRRVSAGRLYNEQFF,TGTGCCAGCAGACGAGTCTCAGCGGGGCGGCTCTACAATGAGCAGTTCTTC
TRBV7-2,NA,few,TRBJ2-1,CASSFGGPYNEQFF,TGTGCCAGCAGCTTCGGCGGCCCCTACAATGAGCAGTTCTTC
TRBV5-1,NA,NA,TRBJ1-4,CASSLARRDEKLFF,TGCGCCAGCAGCTTGGCCCGCCGGGATGAAAAACTGTTTTTT
TRBV5-1,TRBD1,NA,TRBJ2-7,CASSSTGGTYEQYF,TGCGCCAGCAGCTCGACAGGGGGCACCTACGAGCAGTACTTC
TRBV10-3,NA,NA,TRBJ2-7,CAISEEVQYEQYF,TGTGCCATCAGTGAAGAAGTCCAGTACGAGCAGTACTTC
TRBV5-1,TRBD1,NA,TRBJ1-1,CASSLYLARQGARTEAFF,TGCGCCAGCAGCTTGTATTTAGCCCGACAGGGGGCGCGGACTGAAGCTTTCTTT
TRBV6-1,NA,NA,TRBJ2-7,CASSDLVVQGSYEQYF,TGTGCCAGCAGTGATCTGGTTGTTCAGGGGTCCTACGAGCAGTACTTC
TRBV2,NA,NA,TRBJ2-2,CASSYGVNTGELFF,TGTGCCAGCAGTTACGGGGTCAACACCGGGGAGCTGTTTTTT
TRBV27,NA,NA,TRBJ2-5,CASSFFGGTYQETQYF,TGTGCCAGCAGTTTTTTTGGCGGGACCTACCAAGAGACCCAGTACTTC
TRBV10-1,TRBD2,NA,TRBJ2-3,CASSESVAGSTDTQYF,TGCGCCAGCAGTGAGTCCGTAGCGGGAAGCACAGATACGCAGTATTTT
TRBV19,NA,NA,TRBJ2-7,CASSPGRGQSYEQYF,TGTGCCAGTAGTCCCGGGAGGGGACAGAGCTACGAGCAGTACTTC
TRBV11-2,NA,NA,TRBJ2-7,CASSLTTDYEQYF,TGTGCCAGCAGCTTGACGACAGACTACGAGCAGTACTTC
TRBV4-3,NA,NA,TRBJ1-4,CASSQDRDRSVFFEKLFF,TGCGCCAGCAGCCAAGATCGTGACAGGAGTGTTTTCTTTGAAAAACTGTTTTTT
TRBV18,TRBD2,NA,TRBJ2-7,CASSPQLAGVYEQYF,TGTGCCAGCTCACCCCAACTAGCGGGGGTGTACGAGCAGTACTTC
TRBV11-2,TRBD1,NA,TRBJ2-7,CASIWDRDSYEQYF,TGTGCCAGCATCTGGGACAGGGACTCCTACGAGCAGTACTTC
TRBV28,NA,NA,TRBJ1-2,CASTQGRYYGYTF,TGTGCCAGCACCCAGGGTAGATATTATGGCTACACCTTC
TRBV28,TRBD1,few,TRBJ2-7,CASSFLRTGESYEQYF,TGTGCCAGCAGTTTCTTACGGACAGGGGAGTCCTACGAGCAGTACTTC
TRBV18,TRBD2,NA,TRBJ2-4,CASSPWNTPAGDQGYRIQYF,TGTGCCAGCTCACCATGGAACACGCCAGCGGGAGATCAGGGATATCGCATTCAGTACTTC
TRBV10-3,NA,NA,TRBJ2-2,CAIRKITGELFF,TGTGCCATCAGAAAAATAACCGGGGAGCTGTTTTTT
TRBV5-4,NA,NA,TRBJ2-5,CASSLNRVQETQYF,TGTGCCAGCAGTTTAAACAGGGTACAAGAGACCCAGTACTTC
TRBV19,NA,NA,TRBJ1-5,CASSQQGNQPQHF,TGTGCCAGTAGTCAGCAGGGGAATCAGCCCCAGCATTTT